Listed here are 15 T cell receptor beta chains from one sample, sequenced in a study of blood T cells in healthy people across ages. Through a sample-barcoded 5' primer and a J-beta primer mix, a second PCR was run for roughly 6 to 12 cycles. TCRdb recomputed calls from the 5' RACE reads with MiXCR, one row per CDR3 protein. This sample has roughly 1.5 million distinct CDR3 sequences, with approximately 43% found just once. Sequencing was done on a sample of blood. The receptors originated from a young woman in good health.

In regard to this clonotype: Relative to the germline gene, one junction end is altered; a read error may explain this. V gene TRBV20-1 combines with J gene TRBJ2-4; no clear D gene. The CDR3 contains 16 residues. Germline loops: CDR1 DFQATT, CDR2 SNEGSKA (reference sequence). CDR3 sequence: CSARPPVGQARNIQYF. The CDR3 DNA is TGCAGTGCTAGGCCCCCCGTCGGCCAGGCCAGAAACATTCAGTACTTC.

The CDR3 region is CASSQAWTLGDEKLFF. CDR3 DNA: TGCGCCAGCAGCCAAGCCTGGACCCTTGGGGATGAAAAACTGTTTTTT. The rearrangement links TRBV4-3 to TRBJ1-4; D unresolved. From germline, CDR1 is LGHNA and CDR2 YSLEER. With 1 base removed from V and 6 bases from J, the gap between germline ends came to 15 bases. This CDR3 contains 16 residues.

This clonotype was counted between two and nine times. The chain carries TRBV5-1 and TRBJ2-6; D ambiguous. Trimming took 2 bases from V and 1 from J, leaving 13 bases between them. Germline CDR1 SGHRS, CDR2 YFSETQ. CDR3 length: 17 amino acids. CDR3 DNA sequence: TGCGCCAGCAGCTTCGGAATGGCCGGATCTGGGGCCAACGTCCTGACTTTC. It specifies CASSFGMAGSGANVLTF. Variable domain in full (rest from reference TRBV5-1 and TRBJ2-6): KAGVTQTPRYLIKTRGQQVTLSCSPISGHRSVSWYQQTPGQGLQFLFEYFSETQRNKGNFPGRFSGRQFSNSRSEMNVSTLELGDSALYLCASSFGMAGSGANVLTFGAGSRLTVL.

The J gene is TRBJ2-1, the V gene TRBV20-1; no firm D call. The germline CDR1 and CDR2 sequences are DFQATT and SNEGSKA (reference sequence). The V end lost 3 bases, the J end lost 0 bases, and 12 bases lay between the germline ends. The CDR3 is 15 residues long. The CDR3 nucleotides are TGCAGTGCTAGTGAGCTCAGGAGCTCCTACAATGAGCAGTTCTTC. Amino acids: CSASELRSSYNEQFF.

The sample holds a few counts of this clonotype. The chain is built from TRBV4-1 and TRBJ2-5; D might be TRBD2 (6 bases). Germline CDR1 reads MGHRA; CDR2 reads YSYEKL. The CDR3 totals 14 residues. Deletions cut 2 bases from V and 4 bases from J, with 11 bases between. CDR3 in amino acids: CASSQPTRRETQYF. CDR3 sequence (DNA): TGCGCCAGCAGCCAACCGACTAGAAGAGAGACCCAGTACTTC.

The chain combines TRBV4-1 with TRBJ2-3, with TRBD1 matching 7 bases. Germline V CDR1 and CDR2: MGHRA, YSYEKL. The CDR3 spans 15 residues. V shed 4 bases, J shed 6 bases, and the junction held 10 bases outside the gene matches. CDR3 loop: CASSLQGTAGDTQYF. For the CDR3, the DNA is TGCGCCAGCAGCCTTCAAGGGACAGCCGGGGATACGCAGTATTTT.

In this sample, this clonotype turned up a few times. A much larger clonotype is one base distant, so this may be a read error. The chain uses TRBV12-3 or TRBV12-4 and TRBJ1-6; D gene ambiguous. The CDR3 contains 14 residues. The CDR3 DNA follows: TGTGCCAGCAGTGCAATGACCGGGAATTCACCCCCCCACTTT. It encodes CASSAMTGNSPPHF.

V and J are TRBV7-3 and TRBJ2-3, with D unresolved. Germline V lookup: CDR1 SGHTA, CDR2 FQGTGA. This CDR3 comprises 15 residues. The V and J ends lost 0 bases and 1 base respectively, with 8 bases between them. CDR3 bases: TGTGCCAGCAGCTTAACGAGCGTTGGCACAGATACGCAGTATTTT. This codes for CASSLTSVGTDTQYF.

This rearrangement joins TRBV7-2 to TRBJ1-5, with D possibly being TRBD1 (6 bases). Germline-derived CDR1 and CDR2 are SGHTA and FQGNSA. With 4 bases removed from V and 3 bases from J, the gap between germline ends came to 10 bases. The CDR3 is made up of 14 amino acids. The CDR3 sequence is CASSYGQINQPQHF. The CDR3 nucleotides read TGTGCCAGCAGCTATGGACAGATCAATCAGCCCCAGCATTTT. Looking up the rest from reference TRBV7-2 and TRBJ1-5 gives the full variable domain: GAGVSQSPSNKVTEKGKDVELRCDPISGHTALYWYRQSLGQGLEFLIYFQGNSAPDKSGLPSDRFSAERTGGSVSTLTIQRTQQEDSAVYLCASSYGQINQPQHFGDGTRLSIL.

The chain couples TRBV7-8 to TRBJ2-3; D is perhaps TRBD2 (6 bases). The CDR3 totals 13 residues. Trimming shortened V by 5 bases and J by 10 bases, and 16 bases separated the two germline ends. The germline V gene encodes CDR1 SGHVS and CDR2 FQNEAQ. CDR3 coding DNA: TGTGCCAGCAGCCCGGGGGAGCTGGTTCCGCAGTATTTT. Encoded protein: CASSPGELVPQYF.

The CDR3 coding sequence is TGCAGCGTTGCGCCGGGACAGGGCACCTATGGCTACACCTTC. It specifies CSVAPGQGTYGYTF. The chain couples TRBV29-1 to TRBJ1-2, with TRBD1 matching over 9 bases. This CDR3 region has 14 residues. In germline, CDR1 is SQVTM, CDR2 ANQGSEA. After removal of 4 bases from V and 4 bases from J, the junction contained 7 bases not matched to a gene. The full variable domain, rest sourced from reference TRBV29-1 and TRBJ1-2, is SAVISQKPSRDICQRGTSLTIQCQVDSQVTMMFWYRQQPGQSLTLIATANQGSEATYESGFVIDKFPISRPNLTFSTLTVSNMSPEDSSIYLCSVAPGQGTYGYTFGSGTRLTVV.

The chain recombines TRBV24-1 with TRBJ2-2; 8 bases match TRBD1. CDR3 length equals 15 residues. CDR1 is KGHDR and CDR2 is SFDVKD in the germline V gene. The ends lost 4 bases at V and 7 bases at J; junction bases unmatched: 7. The CDR3 DNA reads TGTGCCACCAGTGACCCTAGGACAGGGAACGGGGAGCTGTTTTTT. Translating it yields CATSDPRTGNGELFF.

This clonotype was detected only a few times. The chain uses TRBV6-5 and TRBJ2-7; 7 bases map to TRBD2. This CDR3 region has 16 residues. Germline loops: CDR1 MNHEY, CDR2 SVGAGI. With V trimmed by 2 bases and J by 0 bases, 7 bases remained unmatched. The CDR3 region is CASSYGGGLSSYEQYF. As DNA, the CDR3 is TGTGCCAGCAGTTACGGGGGGGGTCTTAGCTCCTACGAGCAGTACTTC.

The rearrangement joins TRBV6-6 to TRBJ2-1, with TRBD2 matching 8 bases. CDR3 length: 16 amino acids. Germline CDR1 MNHNY, CDR2 SVGAGI (reference sequence). The ends lost 5 bases at V and 3 bases at J; junction bases unmatched: 9. CDR3 sequence: CASSLGAGTSYNEQFF. The CDR3 DNA follows: TGTGCCAGCAGTCTAGGAGCCGGGACTAGCTACAATGAGCAGTTCTTC.

This clonotype has a handful of counts. The chain links TRBV7-9 to TRBJ1-2; weak D call: TRBD1 (5 bases). The CDR3 runs 11 residues. With 8 bases removed from V and 6 bases from J, the gap between germline ends came to 10 bases. In germline, CDR1 is SEHNR, CDR2 FQNEAQ (reference sequence). DNA for the CDR3: TGTGCCAGCGTAGGGGTGGATGGCTACACCTTC. This translates into CASVGVDGYTF. Supplemented by reference TRBV7-9 and TRBJ1-2, the full variable domain reads DTGVSQNPRHKITKRGQNVTFRCDPISEHNRLYWYRQTLGQGPEFLTYFQNEAQLEKSRLLSDRFSAERPKGSFSTLEIQRTEQGDSAMYLCASVGVDGYTFGSGTRLTVV.